The source of this T cell receptor beta chain is a study of blood T cell repertoires in COVID-19. Measured with immunoSEQ multiplex PCR; TCRdb has only the in-frame clones, and not every one. The table has about 200,000 clones, roughly 90% seen once. The specimen sequenced was PBMCs or T cells enriched from blood (not recorded which). The receptor's source is a young woman who had recovered from COVID-19.

CDR3 nucleotides: TGTGCCAGCAGCGAGACACTGAATAATTCACCCCTCCACTTT. Protein sequence: CASSETLNNSPLHF. The chain employs TRBV27 and TRBJ1-6, with D unresolved. The germline gives CDR1 MNHEY, CDR2 SMNVEV (reference sequence). The CDR3 has 14 residues. The germline V and J ends were trimmed by 6 bases and 5 bases, with 11 bases remaining between them.